The clone carrying this T cell receptor (beta chain) was observed at least ten times. The antigen is undetermined. Clinical Activity Scores of at least 3, NOSPECS grades of at least 4 and durations under 3 months characterized ophthalmopathy patients. Extraction of PBMCs used roughly 9.6 ml of fresh peripheral blood. Germline assignment: CDR1 DFQATT and CDR2 SNEGSKA (reference sequence). The CDR3 is 13 amino acids. V lost 6 bases, J lost 0 bases, and 11 bases lay in between. The source of the sample is a study of T cells in Graves' hyperthyroidism and ophthalmopathy. General study results and limits: The model identified upcoming ophthalmopathy a median approximately 6.5 months ahead of onset. The majority of expanded thyroid clonotypes above 0.001 also appeared in blood.

TCR beta CDR3 region amplification was performed from RNA transcripts. HTBI primers drove first-round RT-PCR of the TCR CDR3. TCRdb itself ran the multiplex PCR reads through MiXCR, one entry per CDR3 protein. The data show about half a million distinct CDR3 sequences, around 16% seen once. The sample consisted of blood. This sequence joins TRBV20-1 and TRBJ2-5; possibly TRBD2 for D (5 bases). The clonotype comes from a woman between 25 and 40 years old with Graves' ophthalmopathy. The CDR3 loop is CSASTGDQETQYF. In DNA form, the CDR3 reads TGCAGTGCCAGCACCGGGGACCAAGAGACCCAGTACTTC.